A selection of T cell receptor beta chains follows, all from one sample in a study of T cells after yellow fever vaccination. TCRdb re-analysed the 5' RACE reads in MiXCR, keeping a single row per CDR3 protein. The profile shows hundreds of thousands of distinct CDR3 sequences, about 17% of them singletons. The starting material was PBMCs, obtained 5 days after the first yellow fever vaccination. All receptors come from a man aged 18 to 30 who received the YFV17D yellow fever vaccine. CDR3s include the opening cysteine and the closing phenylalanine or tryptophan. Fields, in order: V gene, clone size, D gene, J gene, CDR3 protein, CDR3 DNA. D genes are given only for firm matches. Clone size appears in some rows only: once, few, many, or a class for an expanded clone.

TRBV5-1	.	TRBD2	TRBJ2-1	CASSFGSGGAEEQFF	TGCGCCAGCAGCTTTGGTAGCGGGGGGGCTGAGGAGCAGTTCTTC
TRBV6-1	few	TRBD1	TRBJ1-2	CASTRLPGQHYGYTF	TGTGCCAGCACCCGGCTACCGGGACAGCACTATGGCTACACCTTC
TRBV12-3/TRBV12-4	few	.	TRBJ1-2	CASSPGFYGYTF	TGTGCCAGCAGTCCCGGCTTTTACGGCTACACCTTC
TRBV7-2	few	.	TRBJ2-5	CASRLSKTQYF	TGTGCCAGCAGGCTTAGTAAGACCCAGTACTTC
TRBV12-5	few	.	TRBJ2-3	CASGLVQGRDTQYF	TGTGCTAGTGGTTTGGTACAGGGTCGGGATACGCAGTATTTT
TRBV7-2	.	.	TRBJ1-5	CASSLEDRRNQPQHF	TGTGCCAGCAGCTTAGAGGACAGAAGAAATCAGCCCCAGCATTTT
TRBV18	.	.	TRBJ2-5	CATMGLGETQYF	TGTGCCACCATGGGCCTCGGAGAGACCCAGTACTTC
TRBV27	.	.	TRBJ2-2	CASSLYSLTNTGELFF	TGTGCCAGCAGTTTATATTCACTAACGAACACCGGGGAGCTGTTTTTT
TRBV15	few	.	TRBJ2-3	CATSRGPGGADTQYF	TGTGCCACCAGCAGAGGCCCAGGCGGGGCGGATACGCAGTATTTT
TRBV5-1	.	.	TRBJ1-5	CASSATEGVQPQHF	TGCGCCAGCAGCGCAACGGAGGGAGTACAGCCCCAGCATTTT
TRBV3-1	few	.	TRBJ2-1	CASSQSDRYNEQFF	TGTGCCAGCAGCCAGAGTGACCGGTACAATGAGCAGTTCTTC
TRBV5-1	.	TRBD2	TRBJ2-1	CASSVAGPLGNEQFF	TGCGCCAGCAGCGTAGCGGGTCCCTTGGGCAATGAGCAGTTCTTC
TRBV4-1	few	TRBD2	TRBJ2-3	CASSRVPGLAGAVTDTQYF	TGCGCCAGCAGCCGAGTCCCGGGACTAGCGGGGGCCGTCACAGATACGCAGTATTTT
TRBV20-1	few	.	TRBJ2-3	CSARAFDTQYF	TGCAGTGCTAGGGCTTTTGATACGCAGTATTTT
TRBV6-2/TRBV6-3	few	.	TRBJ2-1	CASSTFNEQFF	TGTGCCAGCAGTACCTTCAATGAGCAGTTCTTC
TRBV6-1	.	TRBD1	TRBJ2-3	CASSGTGRRTDTQYF	TGTGCCAGCAGCGGGACAGGGAGAAGAACAGATACGCAGTATTTT
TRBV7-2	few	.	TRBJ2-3	CASSLGTRTDTQYF	TGTGCCAGCAGCTTGGGGACACGCACAGATACGCAGTATTTT
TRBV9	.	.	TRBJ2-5	CASSPNRAETQYF	TGTGCCAGCAGCCCAAACAGGGCGGAGACCCAGTACTTC
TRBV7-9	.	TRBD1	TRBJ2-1	CASSSRRQGNDNEQFF	TGTGCCAGCAGCTCCCGCCGACAGGGGAACGACAATGAGCAGTTCTTC
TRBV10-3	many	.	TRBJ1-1	CAIRRDDLYTEAFF	TGTGCCATCAGACGTGACGACCTCTACACTGAAGCTTTCTTT
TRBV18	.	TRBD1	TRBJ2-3	CASSPRTGINDTQYF	TGTGCCAGCTCACCACGGACAGGGATTAATGATACGCAGTATTTT
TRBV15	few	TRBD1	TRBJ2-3	CATSSRDRADTQYF	TGTGCCACCAGCAGCCGGGACAGGGCAGATACGCAGTATTTT
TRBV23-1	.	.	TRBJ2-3	CASSHLCGELPSTDTQYF	TGCGCCAGCAGTCATCTATGCGGGGAGTTACCTAGCACAGATACGCAGTATTTT
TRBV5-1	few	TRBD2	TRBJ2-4	CASSLRASGEAKNIQYF	TGCGCCAGCAGCTTGAGGGCTAGCGGGGAAGCCAAAAACATTCAGTACTTC
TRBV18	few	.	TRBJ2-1	CASSHPGLSSYNEQFF	TGTGCCAGCTCACACCCGGGACTTAGCTCCTACAATGAGCAGTTCTTC
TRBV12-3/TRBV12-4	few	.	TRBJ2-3	CASIPIPLADTQYF	TGTGCCAGCATCCCGATCCCACTGGCAGATACGCAGTATTTT
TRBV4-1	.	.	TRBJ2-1	CASSRAGNEQFF	TGCGCCAGCAGCCGGGCAGGAAATGAGCAGTTCTTC
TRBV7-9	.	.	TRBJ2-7	CASSLIGSGDSYEQYF	TGTGCCAGCAGCTTAATCGGGTCGGGGGACTCCTACGAGCAGTACTTC
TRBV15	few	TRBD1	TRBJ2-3	CATSGRQGVTDTQYF	TGTGCCACCAGCGGACGACAGGGAGTGACAGATACGCAGTATTTT